Listed here are 16 T cell receptor beta chains from one sample, sequenced in a study of lymphopenia after photon versus proton radiotherapy. Clones were sequenced by immunoSEQ multiplex PCR, and TCRdb holds only the in-frame ones, with some missing. The sample includes 37,000 or so clones, roughly 84% of them seen just once. Sequences were derived from peripheral blood, sampled from a patient treated with photon-based radiotherapy. The receptors derive from a man aged 50 or older with gastric cancer.

The rearrangement uses TRBV28 and TRBJ2-6; D not resolved. The CDR3 is 14 amino acids. Trimming left V 2 bases short and J 4 bases short, with 6 bases between. In germline, CDR1 is MDHEN, CDR2 SYDVKM. The CDR3 DNA is TGTGCCAGCAGTTTACAGCCGGGGGCCAACGTCCTGACTTTC. This codes for CASSLQPGANVLTF.

The chain combines TRBV7-7 with TRBJ2-5, with D perhaps matching TRBD1 or TRBD2 (5 bases each). Germline V gives CDR1 SSHAT, CDR2 FNYEAQ (reference sequence). There are 16 residues in the CDR3. V lost 5 bases and J 4 bases, leaving 20 bases between the germline ends. The CDR3, as DNA: TGTGCCAGCAGCCTCAGACTAAGAGGGGCCGCAGAGACCCAGTACTTC. It yields the protein CASSLRLRGAAETQYF.

There are a few counts of this clone. The chain recombines TRBV6-1 with TRBJ2-7; unclear D gene. The CDR3 consists of 13 residues. V lost 7 bases and J lost 2, with 12 bases in between. CDR1 and CDR2 from the germline V gene are MNHNS and SASEGT. DNA for the CDR3: TGTGCCAGCACCATCGGGTCAGCCTACGAGCAGTACTTC. This codes for CASTIGSAYEQYF.

This rearrangement joins TRBV5-6 to TRBJ2-1; D is undetermined. Germline CDR1 and CDR2: SGHDT and YYEEEE. The length of the CDR3 is 15 residues. Deletions cut 0 bases from V and 9 bases from J, with 16 bases between. CDR3 nucleotides: TGTGCCAGCAGCTTGGTGGCTTTTGGATCTTTTGAGCAGTTCTTC. Its translation is CASSLVAFGSFEQFF.

V usage is TRBV5-1 and J usage is TRBJ2-3; D is undetermined. This CDR3 region has 14 residues. Germline V gene lookup returns CDR1 SGHRS and CDR2 YFSETQ. V was trimmed by 4 bases and J by 3 bases, leaving 12 bases between them. CDR3 amino acids: CASSPDPQTDTQYF. For the CDR3, the DNA is TGCGCCAGCAGCCCGGACCCCCAGACAGATACGCAGTATTTT.

J is TRBJ2-7 and V is TRBV7-8; tentative D call: TRBD1 (5 bases). Germline CDR1 and CDR2: SGHVS and FQNEAQ. Trimming pared 5 bases from V and 7 bases from J, leaving 21 bases between. The CDR3 has 15 amino acids. The CDR3 sequence is CASSQNRARQLEQYF. The DNA of the CDR3 is TGTGCCAGCAGCCAAAATAGGGCCCGACAGTTAGAGCAGTACTTC.

The chain has TRBV4-1 and TRBJ1-1, with D possibly being TRBD1 (5 bases). V lost 4 bases to trimming and J lost 0 bases, with 21 bases between them. Germline lookup yields CDR1 MGHRA and CDR2 YSYEKL. This CDR3 comprises 18 residues. The CDR3 is CASSRTPGRPFMNTEAFF. CDR3 in DNA: TGCGCCAGCAGCCGCACCCCGGGACGGCCTTTTATGAACACTGAAGCTTTCTTT.

The chain has TRBV28 and TRBJ1-1, with a tentative D call TRBD1 (5 bases). CDR3 size: 14 residues. V lost 5 bases and J lost 8, with 18 bases in between. In germline, CDR1 is MDHEN, CDR2 SYDVKM. DNA for the CDR3: TGTGCCAGCAGTCCTCCCGGGGGGGTCGCAGAAGCTTTCTTT. Its translation: CASSPPGGVAEAFF.

This chain links TRBV30 with TRBJ2-3; D not certain. Germline CDR1 is GTSNPN and CDR2 is SVGIG (reference sequence). The CDR3 runs to 14 residues. Trimming stripped 1 base from V and 4 bases from J, with 12 bases between. The CDR3 loop reads CAWSGSPLADTQYF. In nucleotides, the CDR3 is TGTGCCTGGAGTGGGAGTCCCCTTGCAGATACGCAGTATTTT.

The V call is TRBV9, the J call TRBJ2-1; TRBD2 matches 10 bases. Germline V gene sequence: CDR1 SGDLS, CDR2 YYNGEE. The J segment lost 12 bases and the V segment lost 4 bases, leaving 10 bases of the junction unmatched. The CDR3 is made up of 14 amino acids. The CDR3 DNA is TGTGCCAGCAGCAATAGTGGGACTAGCGAACGGCAGTTCTTC. It specifies CASSNSGTSERQFF.

The chain combines TRBV4-1 with TRBJ2-7; 13 bases agree with TRBD2. The length of the CDR3 is 18 residues. The germline V gene encodes CDR1 MGHRA and CDR2 YSYEKL. The junction had 11 bases not matched to a gene; V was cut back by 4 bases and J by 2 bases. This chain's CDR3 is CASSPGLAGLVLAYEQYF. CDR3 nucleotide sequence: TGCGCCAGCAGCCCGGGACTAGCGGGGTTGGTTTTGGCCTACGAGCAGTACTTC.

The rearrangement uses TRBV9 and TRBJ1-6; 11 nucleotides match TRBD1. This CDR3 contains 14 residues. CDR1 is SGDLS and CDR2 is YYNGEE in the germline V gene. With V trimmed by 4 bases and J by 12 bases, 6 bases remained unmatched. CDR3 amino acids: CASSPGDRGRPLHF. In nucleotides, the CDR3 is TGTGCCAGCAGCCCCGGGGACAGGGGGAGACCCCTCCACTTT.

J is TRBJ1-5 and V is TRBV19, with D perhaps matching TRBD1 (5 bases). The V and J ends lost 3 bases and 2 bases respectively, with 11 bases between them. Germline values: CDR1 LNHDA, CDR2 SQIVND (reference sequence). The CDR3 contains 15 residues. CDR3 DNA: TGTGCCAGTAGTATTACTTCGGGGGGCAATCAGCCCCAGCATTTT. Translation: CASSITSGGNQPQHF. Full variable domain (outside the CDR3, taken from reference TRBV19 and TRBJ1-5): DGGITQSPKYLFRKEGQNVTLSCEQNLNHDAMYWYRQDPGQGLRLIYYSQIVNDFQKGDIAEGYSVSREKKESFPLTVTSAQKNPTAFYLCASSITSGGNQPQHFGDGTRLSIL.

The gene calls are TRBV5-5 and TRBJ2-1; the D gene could be TRBD1 or TRBD2 (5 bases each). Trimming removed 10 bases at V and 8 bases at J, with 25 bases between. The CDR3 runs to 15 residues. The germline V gene has CDR1 SGHKS and CDR2 YYEKEE (reference sequence). In DNA form, the CDR3 reads TGTGCCGGTTCAGCCGGGACCGCCGAGGTGGATGAGCAGTTCTTC. Its translation: CAGSAGTAEVDEQFF.

The chain recombines TRBV7-9 with TRBJ2-3; no clear D. The germline V and J ends were trimmed by 6 bases and 6 bases, with 13 bases remaining between them. CDR3 length: 13 amino acids. Germline V gene sequence: CDR1 SEHNR, CDR2 FQNEAQ (reference sequence). The CDR3 reads CASSVSQSDTQYF. The CDR3 DNA reads as TGTGCCAGCAGTGTAAGCCAGTCCGATACGCAGTATTTT.

J is TRBJ2-5 and V is TRBV6-5; D remains ambiguous. The V and J ends lost 2 bases and 5 bases respectively, with 9 bases between them. CDR3 size: 13 residues. The germline V gene encodes CDR1 MNHEY and CDR2 SVGAGI. The DNA of the CDR3 is TGTGCCAGCAGTTACACGCAGAAGGAGACCCAGTACTTC. This sequence encodes CASSYTQKETQYF.